The TCR beta chain described here comes from a study of cytomegalovirus exposure and HLA in healthy donors. Overall study: Tens of millions of unique TCRs from HLA-typed donors were held in an early release of data. Across 350 to 400 genotyped donors, approximately 81% landed in the Caucasian-associated ancestry cluster.

Findings and caveats of the study: In a later analysis, a genetic analysis reported fewer productive-TCR N-insertions in an Asian-associated ancestry cluster than the cohort average. In a later analysis, CMV-associated beta chains were mostly HLA-associated, it appeared.

V lost 7 bases and J lost 4, with 21 bases in between. There are 16 residues in the CDR3. Germline V gives CDR1 MRHNA, CDR2 SNTAGT. To note about this clone: Its antigen is not known.

The PCR ran on 60 Vbeta and 13 Jbeta primers. Libraries were prepared by immunoSEQ multiplex PCR; TCRdb keeps only in-frame clonotypes and omits some of them. This sample's table reports 130,000 or so clones. The rearrangement joins TRBV6-4 to TRBJ2-3; D uncertain. This sequence originates from a woman younger than 35 in good health and CMV-seronegative. Source material: PBMCs. The chain's CDR3 is CASMEDSSRSADTQYF. Here the CDR3 DNA reads TGTGCCAGCATGGAAGACTCCTCAAGGTCGGCAGATACGCAGTATTTT.